These 28 T cell receptor beta chains originate from one sample sequenced in a study of blood T cell repertoires in COVID-19 (TCRdb year 2020). Libraries were prepared through the immunoSEQ multiplex PCR assay. This immuneACCESS table, as held by TCRdb, lists in-frame sequences with V and J called but not all clones. Of the missing ones, under half trace to an unresolved V gene in checked studies; the others have no known cause. The sample records 200,000 to 250,000 clones, approximately 88% of which are singletons. The top ten clones comprise 3.7% of the sample. Material for sequencing was PBMCs or T cells enriched from blood (not recorded which). The receptors come from a woman aged 30 to 39 who had been exposed to COVID-19.

This clone occurred once. The chain carries TRBV30 and TRBJ2-3; 7 positions match TRBD2. CDR3 length: 12 amino acids. From germline, CDR1 is GTSNPN and CDR2 SVGIG (reference sequence). After removal of 1 base from V and 8 bases from J, the junction contained 3 bases not matched to a gene. CDR3 amino acids: CAWSEGRGTQYF. The CDR3 region has the DNA TGTGCCTGGAGTGAAGGGAGGGGTACGCAGTATTTT.

The chain combines TRBV27 with TRBJ2-5, with D maybe TRBD2 (5 bases). This CDR3 region has 14 residues. CDR1 and CDR2 from the germline V gene are MNHEY and SMNVEV (reference sequence). V lost 2 bases and J lost 5, with 12 bases in between. The CDR3 DNA reads TGTGCCAGCAGTTTAGGGAGAGAAGGCGAGACCCAGTACTTC. Encoded protein: CASSLGREGETQYF.

This sequence joins TRBV20-1 and TRBJ2-7; perhaps TRBD1 as D (5 bases). CDR3 size: 13 residues. Germline CDR1 DFQATT, CDR2 SNEGSKA (reference sequence). The V end was cut by 3 bases, the J end by 2 bases, with 11 bases between. The CDR3 region is CSASPRAPYEQYF. The CDR3 nucleotides read TGCAGTGCTAGTCCCAGGGCACCCTACGAGCAGTACTTC.

The V and J genes are TRBV24-1 and TRBJ2-1; D is possibly TRBD2 (6 bases). The CDR3 is 18 amino acids. Per germline, CDR1 KGHDR and CDR2 SFDVKD. Between the trimmed V and J ends, which lost 3 bases and 8 bases, there was a span of 25 bases. The DNA of the CDR3 is TGTGCCACCAGTGATGGGTCTGCGGGGCGAGAATTCGTCGATGAGCAGTTCTTC. Translation: CATSDGSAGREFVDEQFF.

The rearrangement uses TRBV5-4 and TRBJ2-1; 15 bases are a match to TRBD2. CDR1 SGHNT and CDR2 YYREEE come from the germline V gene (reference sequence). The CDR3 has 14 amino acids. Unmatched junction bases numbered 1, after V lost 2 bases and J lost 10 bases. The CDR3 DNA reads as TGTGCCAGCAGCTTAGGACTAGCGGGAGGGGAGCAGTTCTTC. Its protein product is CASSLGLAGGEQFF. The full variable domain, its missing parts supplied by reference TRBV5-4 and TRBJ2-1, is ETGVTQSPTHLIKTRGQQVTLRCSSQSGHNTVSWYQQALGQGPQFIFQYYREEENGRGNFPPRFSGLQFPNYSSELNVNALELDDSALYLCASSLGLAGGEQFFGPGTRLTVL.

The V call is TRBV28, the J call TRBJ1-4; 11 nucleotides match TRBD1. With V trimmed by 6 bases and J by 8 bases, 11 bases remained unmatched. Germline lookup yields CDR1 MDHEN and CDR2 SYDVKM. This CDR3 comprises 16 residues. CDR3 in DNA: TGTGCCAGCAGCTCCGGTGGACAGGGGGCGAGAGAAAAACTGTTTTTT. Its translation is CASSSGGQGAREKLFF.

The J gene is TRBJ2-7, the V gene TRBV19; D possibly corresponds to TRBD2 (5 bases). This CDR3 comprises 17 residues. Germline assignment: CDR1 LNHDA and CDR2 SQIVND (reference sequence). V lost 5 bases to trimming and J lost 2 bases, with 22 bases between them. The CDR3 nucleotides are TGTGCCAGTAGTCCCACTCGGACCGGAGGTTTGACCTACGAGCAGTACTTC. Translating gives CASSPTRTGGLTYEQYF.

The J gene is TRBJ2-4, the V gene TRBV29-1; 12 nucleotides line up with TRBD1. Trimming at V came to 2 bases and at J to 6 bases, leaving 8 bases not matched to a gene. Germline CDR1 reads SQVTM; CDR2 reads ANQGSEA. The CDR3 runs to 16 residues. CDR3 in amino acids: CSVEWGGQGARNIQYF. The CDR3 DNA follows: TGCAGCGTTGAATGGGGGGGACAGGGGGCGCGAAACATTCAGTACTTC.

This chain connects TRBV7-8 to TRBJ2-1, with 15 bases identical to TRBD2. The J segment lost 10 bases and the V segment lost 5 bases, leaving 12 bases of the junction unmatched. Germline V gene lookup returns CDR1 SGHVS and CDR2 FQNEAQ. The length of the CDR3 is 17 residues. DNA for the CDR3: TGTGCCAGCAGCCTCGGACTAGCGGGAGGGCCGTTGGTGGAGCAGTTCTTC. Protein product: CASSLGLAGGPLVEQFF.

A word on this clone: Other DNA sequences in the same sample also yield this CDR3. This chain connects TRBV6-1 to TRBJ1-6, with D possibly matching TRBD1 (5 bases). Germline CDR1 is MNHNS and CDR2 is SASEGT. Trimming removed 1 base at V and 6 bases at J, with 10 bases between. The CDR3 extends over 15 amino acids. CDR3 coding DNA: TGTGCCAGCAGTGAAGGTACGGGGGGTAATTCACCCCTCCACTTT. Amino acid sequence: CASSEGTGGNSPLHF.

The chain carries TRBV19 and TRBJ1-1; D may be TRBD1 (5 bases). Trimming cost V 6 bases and J 1 base, with 9 bases left between them. CDR1 and CDR2 from the germline V gene are LNHDA and SQIVND (reference sequence). This CDR3 contains 13 residues. This CDR3 is CASSLQENTEAFF. CDR3 in DNA: TGTGCCAGTAGCTTACAGGAGAACACTGAAGCTTTCTTT.

The chain recombines TRBV5-1 with TRBJ2-2, with a weak D call TRBD2 (5 bases). The CDR3 sequence is 15 residues long. V was pared by 0 bases and J by 3 bases, with 9 bases between. Germline V gene sequence: CDR1 SGHRS, CDR2 YFSETQ. CDR3 DNA sequence: TGCGCCAGCAGCTTGGACCCGGGATACACCGGGGAGCTGTTTTTT. This sequence encodes CASSLDPGYTGELFF.

J is TRBJ1-5 and V is TRBV19; D uncertain. The CDR3 consists of 14 residues. The V gene's germline CDR1 is LNHDA and CDR2 SQIVND (reference sequence). Trimming stripped 4 bases from V and 5 bases from J, with 12 bases between. The CDR3 sequence: CASSNSKRYQPQHF. The DNA for the CDR3 is TGTGCCAGTAGTAACAGTAAAAGGTATCAGCCCCAGCATTTT. Full variable domain (rest looked up from reference TRBV19 and TRBJ1-5): DGGITQSPKYLFRKEGQNVTLSCEQNLNHDAMYWYRQDPGQGLRLIYYSQIVNDFQKGDIAEGYSVSREKKESFPLTVTSAQKNPTAFYLCASSNSKRYQPQHFGDGTRLSIL.

V gene TRBV11-1 combines with J gene TRBJ2-3, with 7 bases matching TRBD1. Germline V gene sequence: CDR1 SGHAT, CDR2 FQDESV (reference sequence). The CDR3 sequence is 13 residues long. V gave up 1 base and J gave up 7 bases; unmatched junction bases: 2. CDR3 nucleotide sequence: TGTGCCAGCAGCTTAGAGGGGGCCCATACGCAGTATTTT. It specifies CASSLEGAHTQYF.

The genes are TRBV7-2 and TRBJ1-1; no clear D gene. The V gene lost 1 base and the J gene lost 1 base, with 7 bases spanning the gap. Germline V gene data show CDR1 as SGHTA and CDR2 as FQGNSA. This CDR3 region has 14 residues. The CDR3 loop is CASSLGNGNTEAFF. DNA of the CDR3: TGTGCCAGCAGCTTAGGCAACGGGAACACTGAAGCTTTCTTT.

The chain couples TRBV7-9 to TRBJ2-5; no clear D. This CDR3 spans 15 amino acids. V lost 3 bases, J lost 4 bases, and 15 bases lay in between. Looked up from germline, CDR1 is SEHNR and CDR2 is FQNEAQ (reference sequence). CDR3 coding DNA: TGTGCCAGCAGCTTCGGTAGAAGCGAGACAGAGACCCAGTACTTC. It encodes CASSFGRSETETQYF.

This chain joins TRBV6-6 and TRBJ1-5; the D gene is possibly TRBD1 (6 bases). The CDR3 contains 14 residues. Looked up from germline, CDR1 is MNHNY and CDR2 is SVGAGI (reference sequence). V was trimmed by 6 bases and J by 3 bases, leaving 12 bases between them. The CDR3 coding sequence is TGTGCCAGCAGCCGAGGGGGGTACAATCAGCCCCAGCATTTT. Protein sequence: CASSRGGYNQPQHF.

The chain employs TRBV4-1 and TRBJ2-1; 11 bases match TRBD2. The CDR3 totals 15 residues. Germline CDR1 and CDR2: MGHRA and YSYEKL. The trim removed 0 bases at V and 14 bases at J, leaving 9 bases unmatched. The CDR3 nucleotides are TGCGCCAGCAGCCAAGAGGGGGGTAGCGGGAGGGCCAAGTTCTTC. This encodes CASSQEGGSGRAKFF.

This clone appeared many times. J is TRBJ2-2 and V is TRBV5-1; 8 bases are a match to TRBD2. This CDR3 comprises 16 residues. Germline V CDR1 and CDR2: SGHRS, YFSETQ. V lost 6 bases, J lost 0 bases, and 7 bases stayed unmatched. The DNA for the CDR3 is TGCGCCAGCACCTACTTAGCGGGATCGAACACCGGGGAGCTGTTTTTT. This sequence encodes CASTYLAGSNTGELFF.

This clone was seen just once. V is TRBV7-9 and J is TRBJ2-7; 8 bases are a match to TRBD2. This CDR3 comprises 16 residues. The V gene's germline CDR1 is SEHNR and CDR2 FQNEAQ (reference sequence). After removal of 2 bases from V and 1 base from J, the junction contained 7 bases not matched to a gene. Written as DNA, the CDR3 is TGTGCCAGCAGCTTATCTAGCGGGCGTACTTCCTACGAGCAGTACTTC. Its translation: CASSLSSGRTSYEQYF.

The CDR3 DNA is TGTGCCAGCTCACCAAAGGACAGAGCCTACAATGAGCAGTTCTTC. This sequence encodes CASSPKDRAYNEQFF. The chain combines TRBV18 with TRBJ2-1; tentative D call: TRBD1 (6 bases). CDR3 size: 15 residues. The V gene lost 2 bases and the J gene lost 2 bases, with 10 bases spanning the gap. Per the germline V gene, CDR1 is KGHSH and CDR2 is LQKENI. The full variable domain, rest sourced from reference TRBV18 and TRBJ2-1, is NAGVMQNPRHLVRRRGQEARLRCSPMKGHSHVYWYRQLPEEGLKFMVYLQKENIIDESGMPKERFSAEFPKEGPSILRIQQVVRGDSAAYFCASSPKDRAYNEQFFGPGTRLTVL.

The chain has TRBV10-1 and TRBJ2-2; the match to TRBD2 covers 10 bases. This CDR3 region has 16 residues. Trimming removed 4 bases from V and 7 bases from J; junction bases left unmatched: 9. Germline V gene sequence: CDR1 WNHNN, CDR2 SYGVQD (reference sequence). The CDR3 sequence: CASSARLAGKDGELFF. DNA of the CDR3: TGCGCCAGCAGTGCCCGACTAGCGGGCAAGGACGGGGAGCTGTTTTTT.

This clone was found once. The chain is built from TRBV29-1 and TRBJ2-7; TRBD2 matches at 13 bases. Looked up from germline, CDR1 is SQVTM and CDR2 is ANQGSEA. The CDR3 contains 17 residues. The trim removed 6 bases at V and 0 bases at J, leaving 11 bases unmatched. The CDR3 here is CSVLGTSGTFNSYEQYF. CDR3 in DNA: TGCAGCGTGCTCGGGACTAGCGGGACTTTTAACTCCTACGAGCAGTACTTC.

The chain carries TRBV19 and TRBJ1-6; TRBD1 aligns across 7 bases. Germline loops: CDR1 LNHDA, CDR2 SQIVND (reference sequence). V was pared by 6 bases and J by 6 bases, with 8 bases of the junction left unmatched. This CDR3 has 15 residues. DNA of the CDR3: TGTGCCAGTAGATGGGGACAGAACCCTAATTCACCCCTCCACTTT. Protein product: CASRWGQNPNSPLHF.

This CDR3 reads CATSRADYGYTF. CDR3 bases: TGTGCCACCAGCAGAGCTGACTATGGCTACACCTTC. The chain links TRBV15 to TRBJ1-2, with no clear D. The V gene lost 1 base and the J gene lost 3 bases, with 3 bases spanning the gap. From germline, CDR1 is LNHNV and CDR2 YYDKDF (reference sequence). The CDR3 runs to 12 residues.

The DNA for the CDR3 is TGTGCCAGCAGCGCCGCTACTATCCCTACCGGCACAGATACGCAGTATTTT. It is translated as CASSAATIPTGTDTQYF. The V call is TRBV2, the J call TRBJ2-3; no firm D call. Germline V lookup: CDR1 SNHLY, CDR2 FYNNEI. Trimming shortened V by 6 bases and J by 1 base, and 20 bases separated the two germline ends. The CDR3 has 17 amino acids.

This rearrangement joins TRBV27 to TRBJ2-1; D is perhaps TRBD2 (5 bases). The germline V and J ends were trimmed by 5 bases and 6 bases, with 17 bases remaining between them. Germline CDR1 reads MNHEY; CDR2 reads SMNVEV (reference sequence). The CDR3 extends over 15 amino acids. Here the CDR3 reads CASSLMGVASNEQFF. The CDR3 bases are TGTGCCAGCAGTCTTATGGGAGTAGCGAGCAATGAGCAGTTCTTC.

The chain links TRBV5-5 to TRBJ2-6, with D perhaps matching TRBD2 (6 bases). Looked up from germline, CDR1 is SGHKS and CDR2 is YYEKEE (reference sequence). The CDR3 is 15 residues long. V was pared by 4 bases and J by 0 bases, with 8 bases between. In DNA form, the CDR3 reads TGTGCCAGCAGCATGGACTACTCTGGGGCCAACGTCCTGACTTTC. Its protein is CASSMDYSGANVLTF.